This T cell receptor (beta chain) was sequenced for a study of CD8+CD57+ T cells in acquired aplastic anemia. Whole-study context: Sorted CD4+ and CD8+ cells yielded DNA averaging about 3.2 ug.

This CDR3 has 15 amino acids. Germline V lookup: CDR1 MGHDK, CDR2 SYGVNS. The germline V and J ends were trimmed by 3 bases and 7 bases, with 16 bases remaining between them. In patients chosen for sequencing, flow cytometry had shown CD8+CD57+ cell expansion. The study profiled TCR beta VDJ and CDR3 using genomic DNA as template. TCRdb used MiXCR to reprocess the reads, holding one entry per CDR3 protein. The data show about 98,000 distinct CDR3 sequences, less than 75% seen once. The origin of this receptor is a human donor with aplastic anemia. The V call is TRBV25-1, the J call TRBJ2-1; D unclear. The sample comprised sorted CD4+, CD8+, or CD8+CD57+ T cells (not recorded which) from PBMCs. CDR3 in amino acids: CASSDARASRNEQFF. DNA of the CDR3: TGTGCCAGCAGTGACGCCCGGGCTTCAAGAAATGAGCAGTTCTTC.